This T cell receptor (beta chain) originates from a study of T cell changes during pregnancy in multiple sclerosis. The repertoire was sequenced with immunoSEQ multiplex PCR; TCRdb's copy has only in-frame clones and lacks some. The sample holds tens of thousands of clones, less than 95% seen once. Germline V gene data show CDR1 as SGHRS and CDR2 as YFSETQ. The length of the CDR3 is 15 residues. Trimming took 0 bases from V and 6 from J, leaving 15 bases between them. The material was peripheral blood, obtained in the third trimester of pregnancy. The source of this sequence is a female donor with multiple sclerosis, enrolled in a pregnancy study. The J gene is TRBJ1-1, the V gene TRBV5-1, with D unclear. The CDR3 reads CASSLVHGEVAEAFF. CDR3 DNA: TGCGCCAGCAGCTTGGTGCACGGGGAAGTCGCTGAAGCTTTCTTT.